The source of this TCR beta chain is a study of immune evolution from preneoplasia to lung adenocarcinoma. Study-level background: HLA loss of heterozygosity: around 6.5% AIS, about 15% MIA, approximately 31% ADC, none AAH.

Premalignant or tumor cells were enriched by macro-dissection after pathologic assessment. The table came from immunoSEQ multiplex PCR; TCRdb's copy has only in-frame clones and leaves some out. The sample lists 16,000 or so clones; around nine tenths were seen once. This clone turned up a few times. Its specificity is unknown. Germline CDR1 MNHNS, CDR2 SASEGT. Trimming stripped 6 bases from V and 6 bases from J, with 11 bases between. The CDR3 is 12 amino acids. Study findings and constraints: KRAS-mutant nodules had the highest T cell clonality. Clonality was highest in normal lung, lower in later-stage lesions apparently.

Sequencing was carried out using FFPE invasive lung adenocarcinoma tissue. The source is a person between 65 and 79 years old with invasive lung adenocarcinoma. This rearrangement joins TRBV6-1 to TRBJ1-2, with D possibly being TRBD1 (6 bases). DNA for the CDR3: TGTGCCAGCAGCGAGCAGGGGAATGGCTACACCTTC. It specifies CASSEQGNGYTF.